The rows below give T cell receptor beta chains drawn from one sample of a study of blood T cell repertoires in COVID-19. Method: immunoSEQ multiplex PCR; TCRdb's copy keeps in-frame clones and lacks some. In the table there are just over 650,000 clones, approximately 90% of which are singletons. What was sequenced was peripheral blood. All receptors come from a woman younger than 30 with acute or convalescent COVID-19. The CDR3 runs from the conserved cysteine through the conserved F or W. D genes are given only for firm matches. The size entry is marked missing in some rows and otherwise reads once, few, many or a size class.

j_gene,v_gene,abundance,d_gene,CDR3aa,CDR3nt
TRBJ1-3,TRBV10-3,NA,NA,CAISLADSGNTIYF,TGTGCCATCAGTTTGGCAGACTCTGGAAACACCATATATTTT
TRBJ1-1,TRBV6-5,NA,NA,CASSRRVNTEAFF,TGTGCCAGCAGCCGCCGGGTGAACACTGAAGCTTTCTTT
TRBJ2-3,TRBV6-6,NA,TRBD2,CASSSSGGTDTQYF,TGTGCCAGCAGTTCGAGCGGGGGAACAGATACGCAGTATTTT
TRBJ2-1,TRBV3-1/TRBV3-2,NA,NA,CASSPYRERYNEQFF,TGTGCCAGCAGCCCCTACAGGGAACGTTACAATGAGCAGTTCTTC
TRBJ2-3,TRBV28,NA,TRBD2,CASSLAGASTDTQYF,TGTGCCAGCAGTTTAGCGGGAGCTAGCACAGATACGCAGTATTTT
TRBJ1-2,TRBV2,NA,NA,CASSSWTDLIHYGYTF,TGTGCCAGCAGTTCTTGGACAGACCTTATTCACTATGGCTACACCTTC
TRBJ1-1,TRBV14,NA,NA,CASTRVSEAFF,TGTGCCAGCACGAGGGTATCTGAAGCTTTCTTT
TRBJ1-2,TRBV19,NA,TRBD1,CASSILGDRVTSEYGYTF,TGTGCCAGTAGTATCTTGGGTGACAGGGTGACTTCGGAATATGGCTACACCTTC
TRBJ2-7,TRBV5-1,once,NA,CASTAHSSYEQYF,TGCGCCAGCACCGCACACAGCTCCTACGAGCAGTACTTC
TRBJ2-7,TRBV10-3,few,NA,CAISERQKYYEQYF,TGTGCCATCAGTGAGAGACAGAAGTACTACGAGCAGTACTTC
TRBJ1-1,TRBV7-8,once,TRBD1,CASSHRWTGKNTEAFF,TGTGCCAGCAGCCACCGTTGGACAGGAAAGAACACTGAAGCTTTCTTT
TRBJ1-5,TRBV5-1,NA,NA,CASRLGQTGNQPQHF,TGCGCCAGCCGGCTGGGCCAGACAGGCAATCAGCCCCAGCATTTT
TRBJ1-1,TRBV30,NA,NA,CAWSRTDNTEAFF,TGTGCCTGGAGTCGGACAGATAACACTGAAGCTTTCTTT
TRBJ1-2,TRBV18,NA,NA,CASSPETIPGYTF,TGTGCCAGCTCACCAGAGACAATCCCTGGCTACACCTTC
TRBJ1-2,TRBV29-1,few,NA,CSVEPGGGLGYTF,TGCAGCGTTGAACCGGGAGGGGGGCTCGGCTACACCTTC
TRBJ1-3,TRBV28,NA,TRBD1,CASSRTGPGGNTIYF,TGTGCCAGCAGTAGGACAGGTCCGGGTGGAAACACCATATATTTT
TRBJ2-7,TRBV24-1,NA,TRBD1,CATNRQGSLSSYEQYF,TGTGCCACCAATCGACAGGGTAGTTTAAGCTCCTACGAGCAGTACTTC
TRBJ2-1,TRBV19,NA,NA,CASSIIGGRDNEQFF,TGTGCCAGTAGTATAATAGGGGGAAGGGACAATGAGCAGTTCTTC
TRBJ2-2,TRBV28,NA,NA,CATSLAWNTGELFF,TGTGCCACCTCTCTAGCTTGGAACACCGGGGAGCTGTTTTTT
TRBJ2-1,TRBV3-1/TRBV3-2,NA,TRBD2,CASSQTTSGEHNEQFF,TGTGCCAGCAGCCAGACGACTAGCGGGGAACACAATGAGCAGTTCTTC
TRBJ1-6,TRBV4-1,NA,TRBD1,CASTPRDRAYNSPLHF,TGCGCCAGCACCCCCCGGGACAGGGCCTATAATTCACCCCTCCACTTT